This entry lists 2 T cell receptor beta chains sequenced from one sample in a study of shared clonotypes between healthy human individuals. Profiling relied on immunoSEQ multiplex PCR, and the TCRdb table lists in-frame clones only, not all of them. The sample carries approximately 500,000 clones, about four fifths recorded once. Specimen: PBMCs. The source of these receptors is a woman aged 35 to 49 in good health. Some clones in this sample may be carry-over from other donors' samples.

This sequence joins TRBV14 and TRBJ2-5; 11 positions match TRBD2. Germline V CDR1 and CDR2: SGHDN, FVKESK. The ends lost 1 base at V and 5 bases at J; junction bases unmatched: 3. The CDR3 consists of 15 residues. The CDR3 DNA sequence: TGTGCCAGCAGCCAAGTACTAGCGGGAGTTGAGACCCAGTACTTC. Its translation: CASSQVLAGVETQYF.

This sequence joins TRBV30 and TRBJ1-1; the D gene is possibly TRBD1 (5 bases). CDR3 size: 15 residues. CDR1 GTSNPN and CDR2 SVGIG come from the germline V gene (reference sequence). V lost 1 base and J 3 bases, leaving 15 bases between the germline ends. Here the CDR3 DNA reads TGTGCCTGGAGTGCCCCCGGGACGCGGGACACTGAAGCTTTCTTT. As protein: CAWSAPGTRDTEAFF. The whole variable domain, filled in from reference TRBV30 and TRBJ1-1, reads SQTIHQWPATLVQPVGSPLSLECTVEGTSNPNLYWYRQAAGRGLQLLFYSVGIGQISSEVPQNLSASRPQDRQFILSSKKLLLSDSGFYLCAWSAPGTRDTEAFFGQGTRLTVV.